This TCR beta chain appears in the sequencing data of a study of shared clonotypes between healthy human individuals. Study-level results: Shared across several donors were roughly 5.3% of the naive CD4 clonotypes. The donor pool, a small one, limited the genetic and exposure-history diversity represented.

CD45RO-negative, CCR7-selected cells formed the naive CD8 fraction, which excluded terminally differentiated effector memory CD45RA+ cells. Healthy adults negative for HIV, lacking recent acute infections or vaccinations, served as donors. This CDR3 is built from 13 residues. V lost 6 bases, J lost 0 bases, and 9 bases lay in between. The germline CDR1 and CDR2 sequences are SNHLY and FYNNEI. In regard to this clone: Its cognate antigen is unknown. The sample has other DNA sequences that encode this CDR3 too.

Deep-level settings were used for running the assay. The data were produced by immunoSEQ multiplex PCR, yet TCRdb's version contains in-frame clones alone and is incomplete. The sample shows around 2,000,000 clones, just under 95% of them seen only once. The chain has TRBV2 and TRBJ2-7; a possible D gene is TRBD1 (5 bases). The clonotype was recovered from a man younger than 30 in good health. The sequenced sample was naive CD8+ T cells sorted from blood. In DNA, the CDR3 is TGTGCCAGCAGCCCAGACAGCTCCTACGAGCAGTACTTC. Protein: CASSPDSSYEQYF.